This T cell receptor (beta chain) was identified during a study of Ad26.COV2.S vaccination and SARS-CoV-2 variants. Study findings and constraints: Placebo recipients showed lower spike-specific TCR breadth than vaccinees.

The treatment is: 19 received Ad26.COV2.S at low or high dose, single or two shots; several received placebo; per-sample allocation not given. Specimens were obtained on day 63 following the first vaccine or placebo injection. The germline V gene has CDR1 SGHRS and CDR2 YFSETQ. The CDR3 runs 18 residues. V was cut by 0 bases and J by 0 bases, with 19 bases left in between. TCRdb's copy holds only in-frame clones and misses some; the assay was immunoSEQ multiplex PCR. This repertoire shows 440,000 or so clones, roughly 87% found once; its top ten account for roughly 4.3%. In regard to this clone: The antigen remains unidentified.

The sequences come from peripheral blood, collected in a trial of Ad26.COV2.S vaccine versus placebo. This sequence was found in a person between 18 and 65 years old who received the Ad26.COV2.S COVID-19 vaccine or a placebo. The V call is TRBV5-1, the J call TRBJ2-7; D might be TRBD2 (5 bases). DNA of the CDR3: TGCGCCAGCAGCTTGGAAGTGGCCCGGAGGCCAAGCTCCTACGAGCAGTACTTC. Its protein product is CASSLEVARRPSSYEQYF.